This entry describes one T cell receptor (beta chain). What it binds is unknown. These data are taken from a study of blood T cells in healthy people across ages. Study-wide findings and caveats: Higher diversity, along with more naive CD4+ cells, distinguished long-lived donors from aged donors.

The V end lost 5 bases, the J end lost 4 bases, and 15 bases lay between the germline ends. The CDR3 covers 15 residues. Germline V gives CDR1 SGHTA, CDR2 FQGNSA. With a J-beta primer mix and a sample-barcoded 5' primer, a second PCR ran about 6 to 11 cycles. TCRdb called the 5' RACE reads again in MiXCR, with one record for every CDR3 protein. This sample has about 1.7 million distinct CDR3 sequences; roughly 30% occur once, and the top ten carry roughly 8%. This sequence joins TRBV7-2 and TRBJ1-5; no reliable D call. Sequences were obtained from blood. This TCR came from a woman younger than 45 in good health. This CDR3 is CASSPGRPGNQPQHF. CDR3 DNA: TGTGCCAGCAGCCCGGGCCGCCCGGGAAATCAGCCCCAGCATTTT.